This TCR beta chain derives from a study of blood T cell repertoires in COVID-19. In the study overall: Whether acute or convalescent, the COVID-19 samples came from the United States, Italy and Spain.

Looked up from germline, CDR1 is SGHVS and CDR2 is FQNEAQ. Unmatched junction bases numbered 3, after V lost 5 bases and J lost 1 base. The CDR3 sequence is 14 residues long. Original analysis: Amplifying reference gene primers gave estimates of nucleated cell counts. Sequencing used immunoSEQ multiplex PCR; TCRdb keeps in-frame clones, though not all of them. Clone size and the V and J calls come from that table; the DNA yielded D and trimming. The profile shows under 450,000 clones, approximately 89% of them singletons. Seattle patients were enrolled during active infection and followed longitudinally.

The genes are TRBV7-8 and TRBJ2-3, with 7 bases fitting TRBD2. This clonotype was obtained from a woman aged 40 to 50 with COVID-19, enrolled during active disease. Material for sequencing was peripheral blood. In DNA, the CDR3 is TGTGCCAGCAGCGTCCGGGGGGGCACAGATACGCAGTATTTT. Encoded protein: CASSVRGGTDTQYF.